This TCR beta chain was documented in a study of Graves' ophthalmopathy and Graves' hyperthyroidism. Points from the study as a whole: Forecasting of ophthalmopathy progression by the model achieved 70.59% sensitivity and 72% to 85% specificity.

Beta-chain TCR CDR3 regions were amplified from RNA transcripts. First-round RT-PCR with HTBI primers preceded a second-round multiplex PCR. TCRdb passed the multiplex PCR reads through MiXCR, listing each CDR3 protein once. This sample has 600,000 to 700,000 distinct CDR3 sequences, with approximately 39% found just once. Unmatched junction bases numbered 5, after V lost 4 bases and J lost 7 bases. This CDR3 is 14 amino acids long. CDR1 MGHDK and CDR2 SYGVNS come from the germline V gene. Comments on this clonotype: Antigen: not known.

The specimen sequenced was peripheral blood. This TCR derives from an adult man with Graves' ophthalmopathy. The V gene is TRBV25-1, the J gene TRBJ2-7; 12 bases fit TRBD1. CDR3: CASSGGQGAGEQYF. DNA of the CDR3: TGTGCCAGCAGTGGGGGACAGGGGGCCGGGGAGCAGTACTTC.